Sequencing of this T cell receptor beta chain was carried out in a study of CD8+ T cells in alopecia areata. Trimming removed 2 bases from V and 6 bases from J, with 13 bases in between. This CDR3 has 13 amino acids. Germline V CDR1 and CDR2: GTSNPN, SVGIG (reference sequence). cDNA prepared by RNA extraction and subsequent reverse transcription served as the template for sequencing. Profiling relied on immunoSEQ multiplex PCR, and the TCRdb table lists in-frame clones only, not all of them. This table holds approximately 90,000 clones, just over 70% found once. Treatment specified: oral pan-JAK inhibitor, 5-10 mg twice daily.

This chain links TRBV30 with TRBJ1-1; D call uncertain. The receptor was derived from a human donor with alopecia areata. Sequencing used CD8+ T cells sorted from blood, obtained at approximately week 42, from a patient treated with tofacitinib. CDR3 loop: CAWSRGRYSEAFF. The DNA of the CDR3 is TGTGCCTGGAGTCGTGGTAGGTACTCTGAAGCTTTCTTT.